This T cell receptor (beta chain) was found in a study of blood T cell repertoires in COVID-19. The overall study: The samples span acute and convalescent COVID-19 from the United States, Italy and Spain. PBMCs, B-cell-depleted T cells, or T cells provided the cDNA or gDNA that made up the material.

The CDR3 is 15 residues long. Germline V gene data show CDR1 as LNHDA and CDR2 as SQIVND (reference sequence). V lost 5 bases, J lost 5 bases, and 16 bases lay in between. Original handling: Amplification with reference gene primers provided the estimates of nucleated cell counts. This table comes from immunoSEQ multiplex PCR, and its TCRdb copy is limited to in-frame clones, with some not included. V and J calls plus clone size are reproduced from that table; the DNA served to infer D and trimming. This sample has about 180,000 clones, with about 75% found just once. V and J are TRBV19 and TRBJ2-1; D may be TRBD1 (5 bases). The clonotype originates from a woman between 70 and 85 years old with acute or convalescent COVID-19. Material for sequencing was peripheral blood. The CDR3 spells CASSPDSVLNNEQFF. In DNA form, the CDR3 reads TGTGCCAGTAGTCCCGACAGTGTTTTAAACAATGAGCAGTTCTTC.